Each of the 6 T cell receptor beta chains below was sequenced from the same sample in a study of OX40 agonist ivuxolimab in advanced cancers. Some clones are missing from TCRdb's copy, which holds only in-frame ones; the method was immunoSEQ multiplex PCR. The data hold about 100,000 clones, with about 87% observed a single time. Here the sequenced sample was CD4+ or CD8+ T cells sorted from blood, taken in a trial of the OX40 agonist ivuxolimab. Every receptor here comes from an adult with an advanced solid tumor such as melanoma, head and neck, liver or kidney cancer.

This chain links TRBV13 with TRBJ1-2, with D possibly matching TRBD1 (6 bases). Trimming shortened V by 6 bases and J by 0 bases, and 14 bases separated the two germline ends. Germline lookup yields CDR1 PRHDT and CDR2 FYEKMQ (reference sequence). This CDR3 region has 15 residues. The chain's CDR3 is CASSLTQGSNYGYTF. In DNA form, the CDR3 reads TGTGCCAGCAGTCTGACCCAGGGGTCTAACTATGGCTACACCTTC. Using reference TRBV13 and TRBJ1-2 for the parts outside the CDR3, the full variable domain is AAGVIQSPRHLIKEKRETATLKCYPIPRHDTVYWYQQGPGQDPQFLISFYEKMQSDKGSIPDRFSAQQFSDYHSELNMSSLELGDSALYFCASSLTQGSNYGYTFGSGTRLTVV.

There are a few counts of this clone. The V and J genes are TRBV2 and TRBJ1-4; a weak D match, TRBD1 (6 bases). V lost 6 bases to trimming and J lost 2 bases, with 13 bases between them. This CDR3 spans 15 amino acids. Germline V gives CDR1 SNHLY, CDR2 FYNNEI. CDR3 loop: CASSGGGQTNEKLFF. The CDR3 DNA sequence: TGTGCCAGCAGCGGGGGGGGCCAGACTAATGAAAAACTGTTTTTT.

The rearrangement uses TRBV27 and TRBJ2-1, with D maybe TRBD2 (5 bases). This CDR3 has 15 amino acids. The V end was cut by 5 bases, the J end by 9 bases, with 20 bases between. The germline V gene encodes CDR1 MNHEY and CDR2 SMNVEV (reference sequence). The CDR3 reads CASSPSRTPSSEQFF. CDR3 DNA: TGTGCCAGCAGTCCCTCCCGGACTCCGAGTAGTGAGCAGTTCTTC.

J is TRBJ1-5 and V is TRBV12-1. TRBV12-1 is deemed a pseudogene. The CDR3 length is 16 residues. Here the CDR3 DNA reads TGTGCCAGCAGCTCCCCCCAGTACTATAGCAATCAGCCCCAGCATTTT. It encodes CASSSPQYYSNQPQHF.

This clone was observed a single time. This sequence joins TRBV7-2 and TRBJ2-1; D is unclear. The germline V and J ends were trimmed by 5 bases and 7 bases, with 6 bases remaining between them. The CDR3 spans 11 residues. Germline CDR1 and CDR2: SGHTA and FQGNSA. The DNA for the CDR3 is TGTGCCAGCAGCCCCTGGAATGAGCAGTTCTTC. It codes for CASSPWNEQFF.

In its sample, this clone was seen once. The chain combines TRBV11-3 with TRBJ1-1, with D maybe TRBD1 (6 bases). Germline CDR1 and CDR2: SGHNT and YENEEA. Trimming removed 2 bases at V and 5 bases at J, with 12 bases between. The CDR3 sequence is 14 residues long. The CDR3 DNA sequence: TGTGCCAGCAGCTTAACAGGGAAGGGAACTGAAGCTTTCTTT. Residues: CASSLTGKGTEAFF.